This T cell receptor beta chain was recovered during a study of PD-1 blockade in classical Hodgkin lymphoma. Study at large: Patients had nivolumab dosed at 3 mg/kg, delivered intravenously every 2 weeks. Study-wide results and limits: Relapsed/refractory patients reportedly had lower baseline diversity than newly diagnosed patients. Significantly greater TCR diversity emerged by C4D1 in CD4+ cells but not CD8+ cells.

CDR3 length: 13 amino acids. CDR1 is SGHTS, CDR2 YDEGEE, per germline. V was shortened by 5 bases and J by 2 bases, with 11 bases between the two germline ends. Assay used: immunoSEQ multiplex PCR; TCRdb lists only in-frame clones, some missing. The table shows about 33,000 clones, with 65% to 80% occurring only once. Notes on this clone: Antigen: not known.

Time point reported: cycle 4 day 1 (C4D1), after less than 7 weeks of nivolumab. Autologous stem cell transplantation was followed by relapse in every patient, and brentuximab vedotin exposure varied. Relapsed/refractory classical Hodgkin lymphoma patients had complete, partial or progressive responses. V usage is TRBV5-8 and J usage is TRBJ2-7; D is unclear. Source: peripheral blood mononuclear cells (PBMCs), taken before the fourth cycle of nivolumab. The receptor's source is a human donor with classical Hodgkin lymphoma. CDR3 DNA sequence: TGTGCCAGCAGTTACGACGGACCCTACGAGCAGTACTTC. Its translation is CASSYDGPYEQYF.